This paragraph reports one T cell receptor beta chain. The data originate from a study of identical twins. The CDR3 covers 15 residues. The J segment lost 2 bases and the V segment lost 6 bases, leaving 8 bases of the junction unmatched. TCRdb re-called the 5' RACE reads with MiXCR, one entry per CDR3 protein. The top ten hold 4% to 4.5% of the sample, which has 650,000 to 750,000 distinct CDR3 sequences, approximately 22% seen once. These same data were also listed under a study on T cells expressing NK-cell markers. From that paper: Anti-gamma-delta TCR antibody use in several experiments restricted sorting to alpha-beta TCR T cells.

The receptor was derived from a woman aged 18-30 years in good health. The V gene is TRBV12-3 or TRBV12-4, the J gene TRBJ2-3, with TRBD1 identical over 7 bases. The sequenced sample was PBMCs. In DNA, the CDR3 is TGTGCCAGCAGAGAGGGGACAGAATACACAGATACGCAGTATTTT. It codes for CASREGTEYTDTQYF.